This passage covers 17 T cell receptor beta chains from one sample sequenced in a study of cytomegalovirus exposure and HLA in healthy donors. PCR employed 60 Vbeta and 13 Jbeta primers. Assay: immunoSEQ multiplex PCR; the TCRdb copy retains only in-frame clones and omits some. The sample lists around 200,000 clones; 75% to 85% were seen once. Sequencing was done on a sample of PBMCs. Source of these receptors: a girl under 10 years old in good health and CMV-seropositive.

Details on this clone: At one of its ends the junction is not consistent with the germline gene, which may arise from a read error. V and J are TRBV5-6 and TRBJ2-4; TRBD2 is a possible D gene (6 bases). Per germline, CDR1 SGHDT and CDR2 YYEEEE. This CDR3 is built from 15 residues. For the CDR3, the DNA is TGTGCCAGCAGCTTGGCCATGGCGGGGTATGGGGAACCAGACTTC. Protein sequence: CASSLAMAGYGEPDF.

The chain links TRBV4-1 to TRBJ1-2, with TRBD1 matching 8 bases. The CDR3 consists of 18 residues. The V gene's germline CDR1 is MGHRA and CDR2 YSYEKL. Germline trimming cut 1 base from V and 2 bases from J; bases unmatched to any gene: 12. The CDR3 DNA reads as TGCGCCAGCAGCCAAGTTATTAAGCGACAGGGGAAAAACTATGGCTACACCTTC. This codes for CASSQVIKRQGKNYGYTF.

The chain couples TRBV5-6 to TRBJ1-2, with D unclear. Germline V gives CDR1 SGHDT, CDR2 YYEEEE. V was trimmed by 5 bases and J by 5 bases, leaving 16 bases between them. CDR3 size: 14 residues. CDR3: CASRRTGRAYGYTF. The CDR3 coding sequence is TGTGCCAGCAGGCGGACGGGAAGGGCTTATGGCTACACCTTC.

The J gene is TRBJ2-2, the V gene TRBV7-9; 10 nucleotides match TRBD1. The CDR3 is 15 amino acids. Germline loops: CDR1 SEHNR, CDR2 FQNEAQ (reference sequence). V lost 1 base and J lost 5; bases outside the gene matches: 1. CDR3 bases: TGTGCCAGCAGCTTAGAGGGACAGGGGACCGGGGAGCTGTTTTTT. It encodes CASSLEGQGTGELFF.

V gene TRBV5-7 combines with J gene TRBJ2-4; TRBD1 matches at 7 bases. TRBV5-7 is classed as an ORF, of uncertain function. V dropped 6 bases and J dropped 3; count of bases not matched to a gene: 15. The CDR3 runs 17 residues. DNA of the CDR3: TGTGCCAGCACCGACAGGGTAGGGCTTTTGGGCAAAAACATTCAGTACTTC. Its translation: CASTDRVGLLGKNIQYF.

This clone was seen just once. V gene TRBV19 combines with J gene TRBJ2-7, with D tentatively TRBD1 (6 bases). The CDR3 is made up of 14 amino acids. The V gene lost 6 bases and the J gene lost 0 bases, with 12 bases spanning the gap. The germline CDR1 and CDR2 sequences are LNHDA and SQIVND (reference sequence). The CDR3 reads CASSRDTLSYEQYF. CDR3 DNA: TGTGCCAGTAGCCGGGACACACTCTCCTACGAGCAGTACTTC.

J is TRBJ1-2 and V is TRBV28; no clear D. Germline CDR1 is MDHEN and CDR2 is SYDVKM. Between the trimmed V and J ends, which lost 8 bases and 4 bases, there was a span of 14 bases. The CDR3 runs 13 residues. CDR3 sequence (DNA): TGTGCCAGCGACTACTCTGAAGGCTATGGCTACACCTTC. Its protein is CASDYSEGYGYTF.

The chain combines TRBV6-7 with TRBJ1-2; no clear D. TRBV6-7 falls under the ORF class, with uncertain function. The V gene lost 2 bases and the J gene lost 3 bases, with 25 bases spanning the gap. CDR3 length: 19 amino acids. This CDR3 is CASSYIINSRASGYYGYTF. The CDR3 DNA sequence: TGTGCCAGCAGTTACATAATTAATTCGAGGGCGAGTGGATACTATGGCTACACCTTC.

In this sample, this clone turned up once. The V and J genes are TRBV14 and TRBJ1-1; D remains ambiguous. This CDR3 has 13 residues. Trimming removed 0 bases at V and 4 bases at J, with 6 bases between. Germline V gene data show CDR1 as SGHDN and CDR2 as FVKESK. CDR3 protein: CASSQDRGTEAFF. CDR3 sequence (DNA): TGTGCCAGCAGCCAAGATCGGGGCACTGAAGCTTTCTTT. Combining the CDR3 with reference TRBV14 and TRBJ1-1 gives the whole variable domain EAGVTQFPSHSVIEKGQTVTLRCDPISGHDNLYWYRRVMGKEIKFLLHFVKESKQDESGMPNNRFLAERTGGTYSTLKVQPAELEDSGVYFCASSQDRGTEAFFGQGTRLTVV.

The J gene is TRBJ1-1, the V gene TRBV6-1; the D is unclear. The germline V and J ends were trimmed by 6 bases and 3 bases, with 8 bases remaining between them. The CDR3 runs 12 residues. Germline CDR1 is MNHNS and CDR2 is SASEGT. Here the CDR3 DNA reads TGTGCCAGCAGCCCCACTTACACTGAAGCTTTCTTT. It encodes CASSPTYTEAFF.

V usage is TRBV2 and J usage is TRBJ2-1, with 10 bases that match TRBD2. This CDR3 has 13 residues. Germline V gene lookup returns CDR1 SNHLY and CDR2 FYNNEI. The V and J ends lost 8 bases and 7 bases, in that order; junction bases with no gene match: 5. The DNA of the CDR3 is TGTGCCAGCTTAGCGGGAGGTATGAATGAGCAGTTCTTC. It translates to CASLAGGMNEQFF.

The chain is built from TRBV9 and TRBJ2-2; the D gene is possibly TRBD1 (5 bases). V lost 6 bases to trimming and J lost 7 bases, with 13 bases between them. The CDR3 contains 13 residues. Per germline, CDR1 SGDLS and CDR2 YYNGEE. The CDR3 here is CASTQGGYGELFF. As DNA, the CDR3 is TGTGCCAGCACCCAGGGTGGCTACGGGGAGCTGTTTTTT.

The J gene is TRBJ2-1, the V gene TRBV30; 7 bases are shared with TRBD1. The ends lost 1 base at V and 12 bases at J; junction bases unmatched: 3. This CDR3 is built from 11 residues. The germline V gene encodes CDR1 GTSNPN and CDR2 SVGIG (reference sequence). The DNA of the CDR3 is TGTGCCTGGAGTGCACACAGGGGGCAGTTCTTC. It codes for CAWSAHRGQFF.

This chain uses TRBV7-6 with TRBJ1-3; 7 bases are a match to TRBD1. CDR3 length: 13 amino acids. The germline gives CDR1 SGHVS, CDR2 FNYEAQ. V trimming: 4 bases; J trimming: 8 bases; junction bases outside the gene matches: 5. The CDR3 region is CASSSWTGDTIYF. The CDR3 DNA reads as TGTGCCAGCAGCTCGTGGACAGGAGACACCATATATTTT.

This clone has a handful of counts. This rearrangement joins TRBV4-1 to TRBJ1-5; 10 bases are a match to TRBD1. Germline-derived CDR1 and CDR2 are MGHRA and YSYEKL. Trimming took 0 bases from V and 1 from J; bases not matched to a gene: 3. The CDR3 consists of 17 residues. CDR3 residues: CASSQDGTGESNQPQHF. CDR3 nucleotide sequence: TGCGCCAGCAGCCAAGATGGGACAGGGGAGAGCAATCAGCCCCAGCATTTT.

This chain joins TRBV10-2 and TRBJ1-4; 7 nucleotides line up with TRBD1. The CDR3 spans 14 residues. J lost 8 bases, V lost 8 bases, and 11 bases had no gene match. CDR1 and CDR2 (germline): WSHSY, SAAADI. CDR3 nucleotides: TGCGCCAGCTCTCCCCGGGACAGTGACGAAAAACTGTTTTTT. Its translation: CASSPRDSDEKLFF.

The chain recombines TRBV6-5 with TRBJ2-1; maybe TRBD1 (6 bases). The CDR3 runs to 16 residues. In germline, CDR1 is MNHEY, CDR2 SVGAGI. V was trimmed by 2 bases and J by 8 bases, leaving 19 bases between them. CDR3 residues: CASSYPPLRGHYEQFF. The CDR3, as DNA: TGTGCCAGCAGTTACCCCCCGTTGAGGGGACACTATGAGCAGTTCTTC.